This TCR beta chain is drawn from a study of neurological immune-mediated disorders. This CDR3 comprises 17 residues. Germline loops: CDR1 SEHNR, CDR2 FQNEAQ (reference sequence). The J segment lost 2 bases and the V segment lost 0 bases, leaving 9 bases of the junction unmatched. This clonotype was counted ten times or more. Antigen unknown. Study outcomes and limitations: The multiple sclerosis repertoire cluster was not associated with any clinical or MRI feature, with the authors stating that larger cohorts are needed. Phylogenetically, 18 of 34 multiple sclerosis patients' repertoires fell into one related-CDR3 cluster, a possible signature.

The cDNA came from 5'RACE, which used 10-nucleotide random UMIs. TCRdb processed the 5' RACE reads anew with MiXCR; each CDR3 protein has one entry. The sample records some 83,000 distinct CDR3 sequences, 2% to 3% being singletons. 2 million unsorted PBMCs were stored in RNAlater at -80 °C before RNA extraction. Sequenced sample: PBMCs. The chain recombines TRBV7-9 with TRBJ2-5; 7 bases line up with TRBD2. This receptor was identified in a woman aged 30 to 39 with multiple sclerosis. The CDR3 protein is CASSLARASGRQETQYF. In DNA, the CDR3 is TGTGCCAGCAGCTTAGCGAGGGCTAGCGGACGACAAGAGACCCAGTACTTC. Full variable domain (outside the CDR3, taken from reference TRBV7-9 and TRBJ2-5): DTGVSQNPRHKITKRGQNVTFRCDPISEHNRLYWYRQTLGQGPEFLTYFQNEAQLEKSRLLSDRFSAERPKGSFSTLEIQRTEQGDSAMYLCASSLARASGRQETQYFGPGTRLLVL.